Sequencing of this T cell receptor beta chain was carried out in a study of T cell responses to AZD1222 COVID-19 vaccine (dated by TCRdb to the early 2020s). Looking at the study overall: AZD1222 recipients given second doses at about 4 weeks or at about 12 weeks were pooled, since spike-specific TCR depth and breadth were not found to differ between the two schedules. A total of 233 trial participants underwent TCR sequencing, of whom nearly 210 had received two doses of AZD1222 and roughly 26 had received two doses of the MenACWY control vaccine. Trial participants were enrolled by age into subgroups of 18-55, 56-69 and 70-plus years, and roughly 150, 30 and 60 TCR-sequenced participants, respectively, were included in these subgroups. General study outcomes and caveats: Epitopes outside the regions mutated in the B.1.351 and B.1.1.7 variants were reportedly recognized by nearly half of the unique spike-specific TCRs. Because no day 14 peak-response samples were available, repertoires were characterized only after the peak T cell response. The whole spike protein was spanned by vaccine-associated CD4 TCRs, and dominant responses were seen in regions 160-218 and 743-854. After two AZD1222 doses, both the breadth and the depth of spike-specific TCRs were significantly higher than at day 0 and than in MenACWY recipients. The 56-69-year group was small, and its depth increase did not reach significance, likely because of low power. Participants were mostly white British and included more females than males, and it was suggested by the authors that clonal diversity may have been underestimated. Conclusions about previously exposed vaccinees were limited because only six AZD1222 recipients were SARS-CoV-2 seropositive at baseline.

The CDR3 regions of human TCRbeta chains were analyzed by immunosequencing. In the original analysis: Repertoire TCRs were checked for matches against a reference library of SARS-CoV-2-specific TCRs that had been generated using the MIRA antigen-specificity platform. Breadth meant the fraction of unique TCRs that were SARS-CoV-2-associated, whereas depth meant the fraction of total T cells that were SARS-CoV-2-associated. Using the MIRA data, each spike-specific TCR was assigned both to the spike region to which the TCR was reactive and to a CD4 or CD8 class. Log10-transformed breadth and depth values were compared by one-way ANOVA with Sidak's multiple comparisons tests. Held by TCRdb, this immuneACCESS table contains in-frame sequences only and omits some clones. Under half of the omission traces to an unresolved V gene where checked; the cause of the rest is unknown. V, J and clone size derive from that table, while D and trimming were established from the DNA sequence. The sample contains 150,000 to 200,000 clones, just under 90% of them found a single time. The ten top clones hold around 6.4% of the sample.

The label giving this sample's time point can be read as: baseline before first vaccination. Vaccinee samples came from UK trials COV001 and COV002, including a single-blind randomized controlled phase 2/3 trial of AZD1222 (ChAdOx1 nCoV-19) in healthy adults. Trial participant PBMC samples were collected at day 0 and day 28 after the second dose for TCRbeta chain sequencing. Comments on this clone: Its antigen has not been determined. No much larger clone exists at a distance of one base, and base qualities are not known.

CDR1 is given as SGHVS and CDR2 as FQNEAQ, both from the germline V gene. Clipping removes 7 bases from V and 5 bases from J, with 10 as the unmatched junction base count. The CDR3 goes from the cysteine to the phenylalanine over 14 residues. Solely the CDR3 DNA is kept, with 42 bases framed from the first base. This specimen consisted of peripheral blood, obtained on day 0 of AZD1222 vaccination. This TCR derives from an adult in good health. This chain joins TRBV7-8 to TRBJ1-1, with TRBD1 matching 7 junction bases. The DNA sequence follows: TGTGCCAGCACCATTAACAGGGGTGGTACTGAAGCTTTCTTT. Its product reads: CASTINRGGTEAFF.